Described below is a single TCR beta chain sequence and its context. The data were taken from a study of monozygotic twins with inflammatory bowel disease. Per TCR library, 3500 ng of total RNA was used. Following a re-call of the 5' RACE reads, TCRdb has one entry per CDR3 protein and lacks DNA. Reported are over 130,000 distinct CDR3 sequences; the ten largest clones contain 2% to 3%. The sequence was collected from a human donor with ulcerative colitis or Crohn's disease, or a healthy co-twin of an affected twin (not recorded which). Sequenced input: blood.

CDR3 protein: CSARSAGAGVIYEQYF. The chain couples TRBV20-1 to TRBJ2-7; TCRdb names TRBD1, which stays unverified in the absence of DNA. This CDR3 has 16 amino acids. In germline, CDR1 is DFQATT, CDR2 SNEGSKA (reference sequence).